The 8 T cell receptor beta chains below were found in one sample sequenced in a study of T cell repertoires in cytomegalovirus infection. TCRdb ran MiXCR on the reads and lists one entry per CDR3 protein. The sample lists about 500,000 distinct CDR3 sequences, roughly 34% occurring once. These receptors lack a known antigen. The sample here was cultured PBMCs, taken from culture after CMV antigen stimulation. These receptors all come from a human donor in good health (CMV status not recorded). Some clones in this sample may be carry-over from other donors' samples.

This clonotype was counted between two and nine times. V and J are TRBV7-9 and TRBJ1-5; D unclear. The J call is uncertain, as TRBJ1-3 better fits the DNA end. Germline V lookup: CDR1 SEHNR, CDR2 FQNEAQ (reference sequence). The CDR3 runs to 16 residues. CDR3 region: CASSSTTRVSTPRIYF. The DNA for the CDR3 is TGTGCCAGCAGCTCGACCACTCGTGTATCAACCCCGCGGATATATTTT.

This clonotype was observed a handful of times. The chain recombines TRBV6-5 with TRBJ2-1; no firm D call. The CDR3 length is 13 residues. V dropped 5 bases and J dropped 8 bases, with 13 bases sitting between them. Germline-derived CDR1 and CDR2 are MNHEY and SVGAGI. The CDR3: CASSLSSWHEQFF. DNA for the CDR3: TGTGCCAGCAGTCTCTCCTCCTGGCATGAGCAGTTCTTC.

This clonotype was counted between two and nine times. The CDR3 is CASSLRLAGGGGETQYF. CDR3 DNA sequence: TGTGCCAGCAGCTTAAGGCTAGCGGGAGGGGGGGGAGAGACCCAGTACTTC. V usage is TRBV7-2 and J usage is TRBJ2-5; 12 bases fit TRBD2. The germline CDR1 and CDR2 sequences are SGHTA and FQGNSA. The CDR3 runs 17 residues. V was pared by 2 bases and J by 4 bases, with 8 bases of the junction left unmatched.

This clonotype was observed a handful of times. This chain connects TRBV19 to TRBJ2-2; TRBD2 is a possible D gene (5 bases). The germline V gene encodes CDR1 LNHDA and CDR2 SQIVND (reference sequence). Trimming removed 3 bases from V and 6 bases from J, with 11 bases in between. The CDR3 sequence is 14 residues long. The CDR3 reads CASSIVASSGELFF. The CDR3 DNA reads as TGTGCCAGTAGTATTGTGGCTAGCTCCGGGGAGCTGTTTTTT.

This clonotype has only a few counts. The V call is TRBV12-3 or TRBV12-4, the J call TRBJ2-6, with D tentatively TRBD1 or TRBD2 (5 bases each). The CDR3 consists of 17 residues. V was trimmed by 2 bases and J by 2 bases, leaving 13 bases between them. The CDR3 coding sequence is TGTGCCAGCAGTTTAATGTTAGGGGAGACTGGGGCCAACGTCCTGACTTTC. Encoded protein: CASSLMLGETGANVLTF.

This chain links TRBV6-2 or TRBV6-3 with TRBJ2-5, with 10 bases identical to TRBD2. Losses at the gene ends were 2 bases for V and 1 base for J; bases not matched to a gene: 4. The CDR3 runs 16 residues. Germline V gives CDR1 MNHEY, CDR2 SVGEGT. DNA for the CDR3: TGTGCCAGCAGTTACCAGCTAGCGGGAGCCCAAGAGACCCAGTACTTC. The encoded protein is CASSYQLAGAQETQYF.

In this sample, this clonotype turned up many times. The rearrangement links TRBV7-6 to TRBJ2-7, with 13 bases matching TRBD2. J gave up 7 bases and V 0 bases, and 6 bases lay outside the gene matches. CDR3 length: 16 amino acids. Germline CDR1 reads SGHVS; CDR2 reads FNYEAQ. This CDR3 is CASSLASTSGRGEQYF. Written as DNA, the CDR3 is TGTGCCAGCAGCTTAGCCTCAACTAGCGGGAGGGGGGAGCAGTACTTC.

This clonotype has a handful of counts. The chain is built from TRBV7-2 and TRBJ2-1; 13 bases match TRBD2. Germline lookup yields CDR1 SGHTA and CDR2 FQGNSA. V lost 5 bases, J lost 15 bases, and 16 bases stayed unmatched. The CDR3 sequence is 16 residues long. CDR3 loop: CASSADGTSGNILAFF. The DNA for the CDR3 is TGTGCCAGCAGCGCCGATGGGACTAGCGGGAATATTTTAGCGTTCTTC.